This paragraph reports one TCR beta chain. The specificity of this receptor is unknown. Nothing much larger sits one base from this clone, and base qualities are not available. The roughly 39 donors, aged about 6 to 90 years, were systemically healthy Caucasian individuals from Russia. Around 10 milliliters of peripheral blood were collected from each donor into EDTA-treated Vacutainer tubes. Ficoll-Paque density-gradient centrifugation was used to isolate PBMCs, with at least 6 million per sample. Trizol reagent was used to extract total RNA from PBMCs, with at least 6 micrograms per sample. The percentages of naive CD45RAhigh/CD27high T cells were determined by flow cytometry on a PBMC aliquot from every donor. The sample is drawn from a study of blood T cells in healthy people across ages (dated by TCRdb to between 2014 and 2017). Regarding the study in general: In model experiments, roughly one uniquely barcoded TCR beta cDNA molecule per two T cells was captured by template switching. Using deep sequencing normalized with unique cDNA molecular identifiers, the study measured how TCR beta repertoire diversity changes with age. The donors were divided into four age groups: young (average around 15 years), middle-aged (approximately 39), aged (about 62) and long-lived (82). To avoid experimental bias, donors of different ages were randomly spread across the sequencing lanes. Two additional independent replicas of 1 million unique cDNA reads from the same blood draw were analyzed for two donors (one aged 18 to 30 and one aged 80 or older). Paper-wide results and their limitations: Donor CMV infection status was unknown, potentially confounding age-related changes in expanded clonotypes. Observed TCR beta diversity per million T cells fell roughly linearly with age, and a significant reduction was already apparent by age roughly 40. There was a strong correlation between observed TCR beta diversity and the percentage of naive T cells measured by flow cytometry. Because profiling used bulk unsorted PBMCs, naive and antigen-experienced compartments could not be compared conclusively. Estimates of total diversity based on one million sequenced T cells were regarded as lower bounds and as underestimates. Compared with the aged group, the long-lived group had more naive CD4+ T cells, fewer expanded clones and increased TCR diversity, suggesting age selection.

The germline V gene supplies CDR1 SGHAT and CDR2 FQNNGV. V is pared back by 0 bases and J by 1 base, with 18 bases lying between the germline termini. Inclusive of the bounding cysteine and phenylalanine, the CDR3 is 18 residues long. The sequence is cut down to CDR3 DNA, 54 bases in frame from base 1. The library was generated by 5' RACE. Sequencing relied on an Illumina HiSeq 2500. A second roughly 7 to 12 cycle PCR used a sample-barcoded 5' primer and a J-beta primer mix. A unique molecular identifier was introduced onto each TCR beta cDNA molecule by a template-switch 5' adaptor carrying 12 random nucleotides. At least 2.5 million CDR3-containing paired-end reads were obtained from each sample. The Mint cDNA synthesis kit, primed by a TRBC-specific oligonucleotide, was used to synthesize first-strand cDNA from all RNA. Following uracil-DNA glycosylase treatment, a first 18-cycle PCR with universal primers M1SS and BC2_uni_R was performed on all cDNA. Per the source publication's procedure: Each sample was normalized by randomly selecting 1 million high-quality reads, each carrying a distinct molecular identifier. Instead of being binned into consensus sequences, reads with shared molecular identifiers were discarded. MiTCR, set to a Q25 quality threshold and the strictest error-elimination algorithm, was used for CDR3 identification, clonotype clustering and error correction. A nonparametric unseen species model with Euler transformation was used to estimate a lower bound on total TCR beta diversity. The raw public data were reprocessed by TCRdb itself: fastp quality trimming at Q25, MiXCR clonotype calling, in-frame beta chains only. Identical CDR3 proteins give one entry, which carries the most common genes and DNA. It is TCRdb's table, rather than the study itself, that gives the V and J calls and clone size. The sample data list hundreds of thousands of distinct CDR3 sequences, and under 65% of these were observed just once. The ten most abundant clones make up roughly 34% of the sample.

The rearrangement joined TRBV11-2 to TRBJ2-5; no D gene is confidently identified. The sequenced sample consisted of blood. This TCR derives from a man aged 55 to 69 in good health. The DNA sequence is as follows: TGTGCCAGCAGCTTAGATAGACCCTACCGAAGCCTCCAAGAGACCCAGTACTTC. The translation is CASSLDRPYRSLQETQYF. Here the CDR3 is joined to the reference TRBV11-2 and TRBJ2-5 genes, and the full variable domain is: EAGVAQSPRYKIIEKRQSVAFWCNPISGHATLYWYQQILGQGPKLLIQFQNNGVVDDSQLPKDRFSAERLKGVDSTLKIQPAKLEDSAVYLCASSLDRPYRSLQETQYFGPGTRLLVL.